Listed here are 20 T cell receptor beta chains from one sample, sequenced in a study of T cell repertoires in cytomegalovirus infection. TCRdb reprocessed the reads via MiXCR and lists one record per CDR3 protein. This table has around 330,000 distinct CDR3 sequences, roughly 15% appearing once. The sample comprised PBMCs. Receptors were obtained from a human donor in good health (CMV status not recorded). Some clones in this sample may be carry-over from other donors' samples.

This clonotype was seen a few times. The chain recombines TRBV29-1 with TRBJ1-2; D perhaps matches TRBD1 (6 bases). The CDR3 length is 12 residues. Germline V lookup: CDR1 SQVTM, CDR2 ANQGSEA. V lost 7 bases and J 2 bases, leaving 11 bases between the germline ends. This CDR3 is CSAHGQNYGYTF. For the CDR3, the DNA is TGCAGCGCGCACGGACAGAACTATGGCTACACCTTC.

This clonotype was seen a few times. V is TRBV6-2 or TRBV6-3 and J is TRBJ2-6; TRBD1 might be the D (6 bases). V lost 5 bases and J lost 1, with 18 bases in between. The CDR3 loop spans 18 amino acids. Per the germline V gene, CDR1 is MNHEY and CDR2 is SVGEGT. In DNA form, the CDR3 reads TGTGCCAGCAGTGAAGTGGGCCCAGGGGCGTCTGGGGCCAACGTCCTGACTTTC. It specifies CASSEVGPGASGANVLTF.

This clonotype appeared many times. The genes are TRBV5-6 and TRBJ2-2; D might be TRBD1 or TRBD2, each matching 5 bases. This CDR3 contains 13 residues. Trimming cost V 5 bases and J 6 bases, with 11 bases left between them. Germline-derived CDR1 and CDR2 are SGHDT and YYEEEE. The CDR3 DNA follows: TGTGCCAGCAGGAGCGAGGGGTCCGGGGAGCTGTTTTTT. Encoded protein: CASRSEGSGELFF.

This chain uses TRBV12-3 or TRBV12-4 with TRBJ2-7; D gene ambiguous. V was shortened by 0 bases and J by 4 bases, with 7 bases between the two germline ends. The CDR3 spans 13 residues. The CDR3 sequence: CASSLALQYEQYF. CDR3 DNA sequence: TGTGCCAGCAGTTTAGCGCTCCAATACGAGCAGTACTTC.

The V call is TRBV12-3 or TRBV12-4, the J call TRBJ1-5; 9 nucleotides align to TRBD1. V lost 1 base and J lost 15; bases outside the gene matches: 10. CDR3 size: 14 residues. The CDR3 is CASSLEGGQGQRHF. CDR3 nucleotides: TGTGCCAGCAGTTTAGAGGGCGGACAGGGGCAGAGGCATTTT.

The CDR3 nucleotides read TGTGCCAGCAGCAATACAGGGACTCAGCCCCAGCATTTT. It yields the protein CASSNTGTQPQHF. The chain couples TRBV7-9 to TRBJ1-5; maybe TRBD1 (6 bases). The CDR3 totals 13 residues. Trimming took off 5 bases at V and 6 bases at J, with 11 bases between the two ends. Per germline, CDR1 SEHNR and CDR2 FQNEAQ (reference sequence).

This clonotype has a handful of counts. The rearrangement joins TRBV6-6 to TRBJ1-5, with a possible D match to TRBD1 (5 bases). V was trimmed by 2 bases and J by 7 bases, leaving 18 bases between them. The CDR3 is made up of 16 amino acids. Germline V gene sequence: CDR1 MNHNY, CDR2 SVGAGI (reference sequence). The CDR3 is CASSYPSQGSGQPQHF. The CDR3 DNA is TGTGCCAGCAGTTACCCATCGCAGGGCTCGGGACAGCCCCAGCATTTT.

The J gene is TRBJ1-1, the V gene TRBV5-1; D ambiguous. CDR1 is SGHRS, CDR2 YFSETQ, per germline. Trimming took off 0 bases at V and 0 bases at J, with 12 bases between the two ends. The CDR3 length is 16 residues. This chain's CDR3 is CASSLGGQSMNTEAFF. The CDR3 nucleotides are TGCGCCAGCAGCTTGGGAGGGCAGAGCATGAACACTGAAGCTTTCTTT.

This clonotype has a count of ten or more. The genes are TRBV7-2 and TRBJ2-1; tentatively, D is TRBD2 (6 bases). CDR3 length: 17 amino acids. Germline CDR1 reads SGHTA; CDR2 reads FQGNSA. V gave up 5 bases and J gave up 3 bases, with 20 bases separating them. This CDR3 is CASSLTPGRRVYNEQFF. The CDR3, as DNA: TGTGCCAGCAGCCTAACTCCAGGGAGGAGAGTCTACAATGAGCAGTTCTTC.

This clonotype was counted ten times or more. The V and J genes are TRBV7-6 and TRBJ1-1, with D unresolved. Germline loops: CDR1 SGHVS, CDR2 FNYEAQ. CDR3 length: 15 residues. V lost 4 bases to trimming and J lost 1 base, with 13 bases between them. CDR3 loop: CASSSTPAANTEAFF. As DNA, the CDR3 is TGTGCCAGCAGCTCTACCCCGGCGGCGAACACTGAAGCTTTCTTT.

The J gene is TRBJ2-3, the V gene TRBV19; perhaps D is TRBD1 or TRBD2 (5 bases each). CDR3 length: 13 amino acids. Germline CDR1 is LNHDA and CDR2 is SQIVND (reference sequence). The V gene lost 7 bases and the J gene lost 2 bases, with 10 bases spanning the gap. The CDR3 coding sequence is TGTGCCAGTAAGGGGACCCTCACAGATACGCAGTATTTT. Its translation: CASKGTLTDTQYF.

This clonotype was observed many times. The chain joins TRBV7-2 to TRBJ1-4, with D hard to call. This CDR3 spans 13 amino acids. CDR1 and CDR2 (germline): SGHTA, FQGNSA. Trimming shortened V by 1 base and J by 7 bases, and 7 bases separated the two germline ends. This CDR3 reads CASSLVRREKLFF. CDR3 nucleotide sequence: TGTGCCAGCAGCTTAGTGAGGCGTGAAAAACTGTTTTTT.

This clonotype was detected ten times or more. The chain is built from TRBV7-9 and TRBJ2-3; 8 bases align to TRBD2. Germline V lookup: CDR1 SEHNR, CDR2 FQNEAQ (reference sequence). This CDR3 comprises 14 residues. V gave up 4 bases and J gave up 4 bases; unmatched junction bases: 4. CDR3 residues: CASSSGGPADTQYF. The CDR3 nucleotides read TGTGCCAGCAGCTCGGGGGGGCCGGCAGATACGCAGTATTTT.

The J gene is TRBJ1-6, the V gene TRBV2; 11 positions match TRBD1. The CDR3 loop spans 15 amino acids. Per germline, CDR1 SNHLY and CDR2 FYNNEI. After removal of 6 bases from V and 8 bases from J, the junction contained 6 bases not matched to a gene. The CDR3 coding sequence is TGTGCCAGCAGAGGACAGGGGGCAGGATATTCACCCCTCCACTTT. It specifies CASRGQGAGYSPLHF.

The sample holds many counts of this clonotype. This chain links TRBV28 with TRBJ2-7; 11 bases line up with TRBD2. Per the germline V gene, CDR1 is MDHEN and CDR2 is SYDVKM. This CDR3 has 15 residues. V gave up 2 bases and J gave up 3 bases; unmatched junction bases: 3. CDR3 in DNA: TGTGCCAGCAGTTTACCTCTAGCGGGGGGCTACGAGCAGTACTTC. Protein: CASSLPLAGGYEQYF.

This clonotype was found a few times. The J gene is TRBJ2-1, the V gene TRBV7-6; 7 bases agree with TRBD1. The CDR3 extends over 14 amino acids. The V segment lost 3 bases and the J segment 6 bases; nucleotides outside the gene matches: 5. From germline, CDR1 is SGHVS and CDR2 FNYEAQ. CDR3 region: CASSFEGASNEQFF. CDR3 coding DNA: TGTGCCAGCAGCTTTGAGGGGGCAAGCAATGAGCAGTTCTTC. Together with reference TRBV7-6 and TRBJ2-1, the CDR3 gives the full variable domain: GAGVSQSPRYKVTKRGQDVALRCDPISGHVSLYWYRQALGQGPEFLTYFNYEAQQDKSGLPNDRFSAERPEGSISTLTIQRTEQRDSAMYRCASSFEGASNEQFFGPGTRLTVL.

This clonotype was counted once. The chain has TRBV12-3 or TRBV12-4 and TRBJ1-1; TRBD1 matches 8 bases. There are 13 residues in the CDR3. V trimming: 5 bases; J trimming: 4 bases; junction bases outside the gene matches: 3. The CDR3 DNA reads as TGTGCCAGCAGTCACACAGGGGGCACTGAAGCTTTCTTT. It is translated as CASSHTGGTEAFF.

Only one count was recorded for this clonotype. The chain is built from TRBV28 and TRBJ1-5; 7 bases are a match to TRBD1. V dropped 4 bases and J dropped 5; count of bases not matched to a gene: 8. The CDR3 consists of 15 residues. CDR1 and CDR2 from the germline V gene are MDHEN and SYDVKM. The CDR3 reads CASSSGGEGDQPQHF. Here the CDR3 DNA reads TGTGCCAGCAGTTCAGGGGGTGAGGGTGATCAGCCCCAGCATTTT.

The CDR3 sequence is CATSRVRGNTEAFF. DNA of the CDR3: TGTGCCACCAGCAGAGTCCGGGGGAACACTGAAGCTTTCTTT. The chain is built from TRBV15 and TRBJ1-1; D gene ambiguous. The length of the CDR3 is 14 residues. V lost 1 base, J lost 1 base, and 7 bases lay in between. Germline V gives CDR1 LNHNV, CDR2 YYDKDF (reference sequence).

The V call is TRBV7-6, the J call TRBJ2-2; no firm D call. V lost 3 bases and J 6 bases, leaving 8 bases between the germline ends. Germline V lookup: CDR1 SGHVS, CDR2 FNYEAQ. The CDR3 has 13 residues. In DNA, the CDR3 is TGTGCCAGCAGCTTTTCAGGTCCCGGGGAGCTGTTTTTT. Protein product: CASSFSGPGELFF.